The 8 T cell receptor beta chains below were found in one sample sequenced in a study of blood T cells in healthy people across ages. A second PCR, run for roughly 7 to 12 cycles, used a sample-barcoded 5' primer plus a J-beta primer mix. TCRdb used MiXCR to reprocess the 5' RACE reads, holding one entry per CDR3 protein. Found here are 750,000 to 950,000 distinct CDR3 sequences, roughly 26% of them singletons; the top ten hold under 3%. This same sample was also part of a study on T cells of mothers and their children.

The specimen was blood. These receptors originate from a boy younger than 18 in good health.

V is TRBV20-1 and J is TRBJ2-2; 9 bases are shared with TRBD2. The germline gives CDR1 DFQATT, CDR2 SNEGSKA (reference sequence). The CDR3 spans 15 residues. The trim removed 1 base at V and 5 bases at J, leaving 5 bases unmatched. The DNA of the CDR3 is TGCAGTGCTAGAGGAGCGGGAGGAGTGACCGGGGAGCTGTTTTTT. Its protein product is CSARGAGGVTGELFF.

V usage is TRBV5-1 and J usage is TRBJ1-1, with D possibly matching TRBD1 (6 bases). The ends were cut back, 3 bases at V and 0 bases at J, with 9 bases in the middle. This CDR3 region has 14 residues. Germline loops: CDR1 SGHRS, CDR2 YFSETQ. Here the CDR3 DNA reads TGCGCCAGCAGCTCGGACAGACTGAACACTGAAGCTTTCTTT. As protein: CASSSDRLNTEAFF.

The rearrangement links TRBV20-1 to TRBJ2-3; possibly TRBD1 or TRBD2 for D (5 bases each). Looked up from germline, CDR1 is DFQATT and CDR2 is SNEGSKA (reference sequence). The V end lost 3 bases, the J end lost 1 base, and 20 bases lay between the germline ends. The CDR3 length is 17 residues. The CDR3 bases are TGCAGTGCTAGTGGAAAAGGGACCTACTCTCGCACAGATACGCAGTATTTT. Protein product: CSASGKGTYSRTDTQYF.

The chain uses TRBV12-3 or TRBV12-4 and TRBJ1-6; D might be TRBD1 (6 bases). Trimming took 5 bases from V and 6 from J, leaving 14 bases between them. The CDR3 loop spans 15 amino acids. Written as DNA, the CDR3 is TGTGCCAGCAGTCCGGGACAAAATACTAATTCACCCCTCCACTTT. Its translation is CASSPGQNTNSPLHF.

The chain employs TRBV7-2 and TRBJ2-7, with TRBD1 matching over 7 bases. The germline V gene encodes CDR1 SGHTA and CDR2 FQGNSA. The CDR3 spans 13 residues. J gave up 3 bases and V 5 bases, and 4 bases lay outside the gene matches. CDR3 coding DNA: TGTGCCAGCAGCATTGACAGGGTCTACGAGCAGTACTTC. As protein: CASSIDRVYEQYF.

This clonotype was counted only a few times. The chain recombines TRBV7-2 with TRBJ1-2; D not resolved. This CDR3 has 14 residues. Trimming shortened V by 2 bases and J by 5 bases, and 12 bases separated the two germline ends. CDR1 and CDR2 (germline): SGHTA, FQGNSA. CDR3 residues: CASSLKGVNYGYTF. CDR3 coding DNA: TGTGCCAGCAGCTTAAAGGGTGTGAATTATGGCTACACCTTC.

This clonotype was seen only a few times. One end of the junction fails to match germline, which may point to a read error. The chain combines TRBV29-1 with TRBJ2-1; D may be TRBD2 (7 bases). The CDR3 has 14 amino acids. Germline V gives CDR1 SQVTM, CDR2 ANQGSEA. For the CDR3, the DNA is TGCAGCGTCGTGGTGGGGGGGGCTCACAATGAGCAGCTCTTC. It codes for CSVVVGGAHNEQLF.

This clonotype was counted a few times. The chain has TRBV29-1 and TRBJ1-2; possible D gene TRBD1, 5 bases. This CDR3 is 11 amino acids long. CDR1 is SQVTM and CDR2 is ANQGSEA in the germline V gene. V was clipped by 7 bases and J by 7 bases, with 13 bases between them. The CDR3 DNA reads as TGCAGCGGGGGGACGGGGACTGGCTACACCTTC. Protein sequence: CSGGTGTGYTF.